The 31 T cell receptor beta chains below all came from one sample that was sequenced in a study of T cells in Graves' hyperthyroidism and ophthalmopathy. TCR beta CDR3 sequences were amplified from RNA transcripts. With the HTBI primer set, the TCR CDR3 went through a first round of RT-PCR. One entry per CDR3 protein, called by TCRdb with MiXCR from the multiplex PCR reads. This table holds around 340,000 distinct CDR3 sequences, 15% to 20% found once. The material sequenced was blood. These receptors came from a woman aged 50 to 65 with Graves' hyperthyroidism.

The chain has TRBV12-3 or TRBV12-4 and TRBJ2-2, with 9 positions matching TRBD2. This CDR3 spans 14 amino acids. The V and J ends lost 1 base and 7 bases, in that order; junction bases with no gene match: 1. CDR3 residues: CASSLERGVGELFF. The CDR3 bases are TGTGCCAGCAGTTTAGAGCGGGGGGTCGGGGAGCTGTTTTTT.

V and J are TRBV19 and TRBJ1-2; the D is unclear. Trimming took off 10 bases at V and 7 bases at J, with 22 bases between the two ends. Germline lookup yields CDR1 LNHDA and CDR2 SQIVND (reference sequence). The CDR3 extends over 14 amino acids. The CDR3 DNA reads as TGTGCCACCAAGCGGCCTACTTCTATCGGTGGCTACACCTTC. Amino acids: CATKRPTSIGGYTF.

The V call is TRBV13, the J call TRBJ1-4; 10 bases fit TRBD1. CDR1 PRHDT and CDR2 FYEKMQ come from the germline V gene (reference sequence). The CDR3 runs 16 residues. Germline trimming cut 4 bases from V and 6 bases from J; bases unmatched to any gene: 8. CDR3 sequence: CASSSQGGQGYEKLFF. Written as DNA, the CDR3 is TGTGCCAGCAGCTCCCAGGGGGGACAGGGGTATGAAAAACTGTTTTTT.

V and J are TRBV20-1 and TRBJ1-1; possible D gene TRBD1, 5 bases. CDR1 is DFQATT, CDR2 SNEGSKA, per germline (reference sequence). The CDR3 has 13 residues. Trimming removed 3 bases at V and 4 bases at J, with 12 bases between. The DNA for the CDR3 is TGCAGTGCTAGCGACAGTTGGGGCACTGAAGCTTTCTTT. As protein: CSASDSWGTEAFF.

The chain has TRBV28 and TRBJ1-2; maybe TRBD1 (6 bases). This CDR3 has 15 residues. V was trimmed by 6 bases and J by 0 bases, leaving 14 bases between them. Germline lookup yields CDR1 MDHEN and CDR2 SYDVKM. CDR3 sequence reads: CASSRDRPPNYGYTF. The CDR3 DNA follows: TGTGCCAGCAGCCGAGACAGGCCCCCTAACTATGGCTACACCTTC.

This clonotype occurred once. An end of the junction differs from the germline gene, which may be a read error. The chain links TRBV7-3 to TRBJ1-2; no clear D gene. This CDR3 region has 14 residues. Germline CDR1 SGHTA, CDR2 FQGTGA. CDR3 in DNA: TGCGCCAGCAGCCAAGAGTCGAGGGCGCGAGGCTACACCTTC. Its translation: CASSQESRARGYTF.

Ten or more counts support this clonotype. This sequence joins TRBV28 and TRBJ2-3; D is uncertain. The germline V gene encodes CDR1 MDHEN and CDR2 SYDVKM. V lost 6 bases, J lost 0 bases, and 4 bases lay in between. This CDR3 has 12 amino acids. CDR3 DNA: TGTGCCAGCAGAGTTAGCACAGATACGCAGTATTTT. Amino acid sequence: CASRVSTDTQYF.

This clonotype was picked up many times. V is TRBV4-1 and J is TRBJ2-7; TRBD1 agrees at 10 bases. The CDR3 contains 15 residues. Trimming at V came to 3 bases and at J to 3 bases, leaving 5 bases not matched to a gene. The germline CDR1 and CDR2 sequences are MGHRA and YSYEKL. CDR3 sequence: CASSQGQGPLYEQYF. In DNA, the CDR3 is TGCGCCAGCAGCCAGGGACAGGGGCCCCTCTACGAGCAGTACTTC.

This clonotype was seen repeatedly, ten times or more. Written as DNA, the CDR3 is TGTGCCAGCAGTAGGAAGGGACAAGAGACCCAGTACTTC. Residues: CASSRKGQETQYF. The chain has TRBV12-3 or TRBV12-4 and TRBJ2-5; D is undetermined. The CDR3 totals 13 residues. The V and J ends lost 5 bases and 2 bases respectively, with 9 bases between them.

In this sample, this clonotype turned up many times. The chain employs TRBV30 and TRBJ1-4, with 9 bases identical to TRBD1. CDR1 and CDR2 (germline): GTSNPN, SVGIG (reference sequence). The CDR3 consists of 13 residues. With V trimmed by 5 bases and J by 6 bases, 4 bases remained unmatched. CDR3 sequence: CAWGTGGHEKLFF. The CDR3 bases are TGTGCCTGGGGTACAGGGGGCCATGAAAAACTGTTTTTT.

There are a few counts of this clonotype. The V and J genes are TRBV6-1 and TRBJ1-4; TRBD1 agrees at 7 bases. Germline V gene data show CDR1 as MNHNS and CDR2 as SASEGT. This CDR3 has 16 residues. The junction had 14 bases not matched to a gene; V was cut back by 5 bases and J by 8 bases. CDR3 amino acids: CASSRIDRVKREKLFF. The CDR3 DNA follows: TGTGCCAGCAGTCGGATAGACAGGGTTAAGCGGGAAAAACTGTTTTTT.

This clonotype was observed at least ten times. The V gene is TRBV11-2, the J gene TRBJ1-2; D is uncertain. Germline CDR1 reads SGHAT; CDR2 reads FQNNGV. CDR3 length equals 11 residues. The V end was cut by 1 base, the J end by 10 bases, with 7 bases between. In DNA form, the CDR3 reads TGTGCCAGCAGCTTAGGAGCGGACTACACCTTC. Translated: CASSLGADYTF.

There are many counts of this clonotype. The DNA for the CDR3 is TGTGCCAGCCGAAGGTCTGGGACAGGTCTGACTGAAGCTTTCTTT. Translation gives CASRRSGTGLTEAFF. This chain links TRBV2 with TRBJ1-1, with 8 bases fitting TRBD1. The ends lost 8 bases at V and 5 bases at J; junction bases unmatched: 13. CDR3 size: 15 residues. Germline V lookup: CDR1 SNHLY, CDR2 FYNNEI.

At least ten counts were recorded for this clonotype. The genes are TRBV12-3 or TRBV12-4 and TRBJ2-2, with D maybe TRBD2 (6 bases). With 3 bases removed from V and 6 bases from J, the gap between germline ends came to 8 bases. The CDR3 loop spans 13 amino acids. The CDR3 DNA is TGTGCCAGCAGTTTCACGGGAGCCGGGGAGCTGTTTTTT. Its translation is CASSFTGAGELFF.

Ten or more counts support this clonotype. This rearrangement joins TRBV2 to TRBJ1-2; D is unclear. The CDR3 loop spans 13 amino acids. Trimming took 5 bases from V and 0 from J, leaving 7 bases between them. Looked up from germline, CDR1 is SNHLY and CDR2 is FYNNEI. The CDR3 protein is CASSPGANYGYTF. CDR3 DNA: TGTGCCAGCAGTCCGGGAGCTAACTATGGCTACACCTTC.

A word on this clonotype: This clone may be a read error of a much larger clone one base away. The chain joins TRBV11-2 to TRBJ2-3; 10 bases are a match to TRBD2. Trimming removed 11 bases from V and 4 bases from J; junction bases left unmatched: 9. The CDR3 runs 14 residues. The germline CDR1 and CDR2 sequences are SGHAT and FQNNGV. CDR3 in DNA: TGTGCCCGCAACATAGCGGGAGGCGCAGATACGCAGTATTTT. This translates into CARNIAGGADTQYF.

J is TRBJ2-5 and V is TRBV12-5; D is uncertain. Germline V lookup: CDR1 LGHNT, CDR2 FRNRAP. Between the trimmed V and J ends, which lost 6 bases and 3 bases, there was a span of 5 bases. CDR3 length: 11 residues. This CDR3 is CASGSEETQYF. The CDR3 coding sequence is TGTGCTAGTGGCTCGGAAGAGACCCAGTACTTC.

This clonotype was observed at least ten times. V usage is TRBV13 and J usage is TRBJ2-7; maybe TRBD2 (5 bases). This CDR3 has 14 amino acids. The V end lost 4 bases, the J end lost 7 bases, and 17 bases lay between the germline ends. Germline assignment: CDR1 PRHDT and CDR2 FYEKMQ (reference sequence). The CDR3 region is CASSWNVGSGEQYV. In nucleotides, the CDR3 is TGTGCCAGCAGCTGGAATGTGGGGAGTGGGGAGCAGTACGTC.

At least ten counts were recorded for this clonotype. This rearrangement joins TRBV6-1 to TRBJ1-6; perhaps TRBD1 as D (5 bases). The V end lost 6 bases, the J end lost 0 bases, and 18 bases lay between the germline ends. The CDR3 sequence is 18 residues long. Germline V lookup: CDR1 MNHNS, CDR2 SASEGT. In DNA, the CDR3 is TGTGCCAGCAGGGATTCGGGACCGTGGAGCTCCTATAATTCACCCCTCCACTTT. The encoded protein is CASRDSGPWSSYNSPLHF.

This clonotype was seen at least ten times. The chain combines TRBV28 with TRBJ1-1; TRBD1 might be the D (5 bases). V lost 7 bases and J lost 1, with 10 bases in between. CDR1 is MDHEN and CDR2 is SYDVKM in the germline V gene. The CDR3 consists of 13 residues. Written as DNA, the CDR3 is TGTGCCAGCACCCGCGGGGGGAACACTGAAGCTTTCTTT. This codes for CASTRGGNTEAFF.

The table lists this clonotype with a few counts. The chain recombines TRBV20-1 with TRBJ1-5; unclear D gene. The germline V gene has CDR1 DFQATT and CDR2 SNEGSKA (reference sequence). This CDR3 has 14 amino acids. The ends were cut back, 0 bases at V and 0 bases at J, with 6 bases in the middle. The CDR3 loop reads CSARDKYSNQPQHF. The CDR3 DNA is TGCAGTGCTAGAGACAAATATAGCAATCAGCCCCAGCATTTT.

This chain connects TRBV7-2 to TRBJ2-2; D is possibly TRBD2 (5 bases). The CDR3 length is 12 residues. Germline CDR1 is SGHTA and CDR2 is FQGNSA. V was clipped by 5 bases and J by 11 bases, with 12 bases between them. The CDR3 loop is CASSGDSVELFF. Here the CDR3 DNA reads TGTGCCAGCAGCGGAGATAGCGTAGAGCTGTTTTTT.

This clonotype was detected a few times. This chain links TRBV6-1 with TRBJ2-5, with TRBD1 as a possible D gene (5 bases). Germline values: CDR1 MNHNS, CDR2 SASEGT. The length of the CDR3 is 15 residues. V was clipped by 6 bases and J by 1 base, with 15 bases between them. CDR3 region: CASRGQGRAQETQYF. The CDR3 bases are TGTGCCAGCAGGGGGCAGGGAAGGGCCCAAGAGACCCAGTACTTC.

This rearrangement joins TRBV2 to TRBJ2-7; D is undetermined. Trimming removed 6 bases at V and 7 bases at J, with 10 bases between. The length of the CDR3 is 11 residues. Looked up from germline, CDR1 is SNHLY and CDR2 is FYNNEI. The CDR3 DNA sequence: TGTGCCAGCAGCATGGACGCTGAGCAGTACGTC. This encodes CASSMDAEQYV.

This clonotype has ten or more counts. The chain carries TRBV7-9 and TRBJ2-1; 9 bases line up with TRBD2. The germline CDR1 and CDR2 sequences are SEHNR and FQNEAQ (reference sequence). Losses at the gene ends were 8 bases for V and 4 bases for J; bases not matched to a gene: 3. The CDR3 extends over 13 amino acids. The chain's CDR3 is CASRLAEYNEQFF. The CDR3 nucleotides read TGTGCCAGCCGACTAGCGGAGTACAATGAGCAGTTCTTC.

This clonotype was counted at least ten times. The V call is TRBV12-3 or TRBV12-4, the J call TRBJ1-1; D call uncertain. The CDR3 loop spans 12 amino acids. The V end was cut by 3 bases, the J end by 1 base, with 3 bases between. CDR3 DNA: TGTGCCAGCAGTTTCGCGAACACTGAAGCTTTCTTT. This sequence encodes CASSFANTEAFF.

This clonotype was observed a few times. V gene TRBV25-1 combines with J gene TRBJ1-2, with D uncertain. The CDR3 totals 13 residues. Looked up from germline, CDR1 is MGHDK and CDR2 is SYGVNS. V was pared by 6 bases and J by 5 bases, with 13 bases between. The CDR3 region has the DNA TGTGCCAGCAGCGCAGGAAGGCAGTATGGCTACACCTTC. It is translated as CASSAGRQYGYTF.

This clonotype was observed at least ten times. The chain has TRBV11-1 and TRBJ2-1; 9 nucleotides line up with TRBD2. Germline CDR1 reads SGHAT; CDR2 reads FQDESV (reference sequence). V dropped 6 bases and J dropped 6; count of bases not matched to a gene: 9. CDR3 length equals 15 residues. CDR3 DNA: TGTGCCAGCAGTCCTAGGGCGGGGGGGCCCAATGAGCAGTTCTTC. This codes for CASSPRAGGPNEQFF.

This clonotype appeared a few times. The V call is TRBV27, the J call TRBJ2-7; 7 bases are a match to TRBD2. Germline V gives CDR1 MNHEY, CDR2 SMNVEV (reference sequence). V trimming: 6 bases; J trimming: 2 bases; junction bases outside the gene matches: 7. The CDR3 has 14 amino acids. CDR3 coding DNA: TGTGCCAGCAGGGGCGGGAGCGACGCCTACGAGCAGTACTTC. This sequence encodes CASRGGSDAYEQYF.

This clonotype was observed at least ten times. This chain links TRBV9 with TRBJ1-1; D gene unclear. CDR3 size: 14 residues. CDR1 is SGDLS, CDR2 YYNGEE, per germline. The V gene lost 2 bases and the J gene lost 3 bases, with 11 bases spanning the gap. As DNA, the CDR3 is TGTGCCAGCAGCGTGAGTCCAGCGGACACTGAAGCTTTCTTT. Amino acid sequence: CASSVSPADTEAFF.

This clonotype was counted at least ten times. The chain employs TRBV28 and TRBJ2-3; D might be TRBD2 (6 bases). Deletions cut 7 bases from V and 5 bases from J, with 13 bases between. Germline V gene lookup returns CDR1 MDHEN and CDR2 SYDVKM. The CDR3 has 13 residues. The CDR3 DNA reads as TGTGCCAGCACTCTCGTAGCGGAAGATACGCAGTATTTT. Residues: CASTLVAEDTQYF.